This TCR beta chain was observed in a study of Graves' ophthalmopathy and Graves' hyperthyroidism. From RNA, the CDR3 regions of TCR beta chains were amplified and sequenced. The first-round RT-PCR employed HTBI primers together with the Qiagen OneStep RT-PCR kit. A multiplex PCR was then performed as the second round. One entry per CDR3 protein, called by TCRdb with MiXCR from the multiplex PCR reads. This sample has about 180,000 distinct CDR3 sequences, with less than 45% found just once. The PBMCs had their origin in 10 ml of fresh peripheral blood. V lost 3 bases and J 2 bases, leaving 13 bases between the germline ends. The CDR3 contains 16 residues. Germline values: CDR1 LNHDA, CDR2 SQIVND (reference sequence).

Source material: peripheral blood. The receptor was derived from a woman between 35 and 50 years old with Graves' ophthalmopathy. The rearrangement joins TRBV19 to TRBJ2-2; perhaps TRBD2 as D (6 bases). CDR3 sequence: CASSIWRAGNTGELFF. DNA for the CDR3: TGTGCCAGTAGTATTTGGAGGGCGGGAAACACCGGGGAGCTGTTTTTT.